Each of the 3 T cell receptor beta chains below was sequenced from the same sample in a study of TIL therapy for anti-PD-1-resistant metastatic lung cancer. The libraries were made with immunoSEQ v3. Clones were sequenced by immunoSEQ multiplex PCR, and TCRdb holds only the in-frame ones, with some missing. Among about 25,000 clones listed, 55% to 75% were seen once. This sample's time point: pre-treatment sample, taken before nivolumab and TIL therapy. Tumor tissue came from excised metastases, mostly pleural nodules or supraclavicular lymph nodes. This specimen was tumor tissue, taken at baseline. The receptors derive from a person aged 25-85 years with non-small cell lung cancer.

This clone was detected once. The J gene is TRBJ1-1, the V gene TRBV7-9; TRBD1 matches at 8 bases. The CDR3 is 17 residues long. Germline V gene sequence: CDR1 SEHNR, CDR2 FQNEAQ (reference sequence). V lost 1 base, J lost 1 base, and 8 bases stayed unmatched. CDR3 DNA sequence: TGTGCCAGCAGCTTAGTTCGGTTTGACAGGGGGAACACTGAAGCTTTCTTT. Protein: CASSLVRFDRGNTEAFF.

The V call is TRBV10-2, the J call TRBJ2-7; 7 nucleotides line up with TRBD1. CDR3 length: 14 residues. Looked up from germline, CDR1 is WSHSY and CDR2 is SAAADI. Trimming took 6 bases from V and 0 from J; bases not matched to a gene: 5. DNA of the CDR3: TGCGCCAGCAGGGCCGGGACAGACTCCTACGAGCAGTACTTC. It encodes CASRAGTDSYEQYF.

This clone is judged medium-sized (0.01 to 0.1%). The gene calls are TRBV6-1 and TRBJ2-7, with TRBD2 matching over 9 bases. The CDR3 is 15 amino acids. Looked up from germline, CDR1 is MNHNS and CDR2 is SASEGT. V shed 2 bases, J shed 0 bases, and the junction held 2 bases outside the gene matches. The CDR3, as DNA: TGTGCCAGCAGTGAACAAGCGGGGGGCTCCTACGAGCAGTACTTC. Its protein product is CASSEQAGGSYEQYF.